The next 8 T cell receptor beta chains were all read from a single sample in a study of T-cell memory formation after mild COVID-19. One entry per CDR3 protein results from TCRdb running MiXCR on the 5' RACE reads. The sample carries 40,000 to 45,000 distinct CDR3 sequences, 7.3% recorded once. The specimen was PBMCs or a T cell subset sorted from them (not recorded which). These receptor sequences come from a man between 18 and 35 years old who had mild COVID-19 (a few samples of this study predate the infection). Cell type and time point are not known.

By frequency in the sample, this clonotype is medium-sized. J is TRBJ1-6 and V is TRBV7-6; the match to TRBD1 covers 10 bases. There are 15 residues in the CDR3. Germline V CDR1 and CDR2: SGHVS, FNYEAQ. V was clipped by 4 bases and J by 10 bases; unmatched bases: 7. In nucleotides, the CDR3 is TGTGCCAGCAGCTCGGGACAGGGGAAAATCTCACCCCTCCACTTT. Protein product: CASSSGQGKISPLHF. Drawing the rest from reference TRBV7-6 and TRBJ1-6, the complete variable domain is GAGVSQSPRYKVTKRGQDVALRCDPISGHVSLYWYRQALGQGPEFLTYFNYEAQQDKSGLPNDRFSAERPEGSISTLTIQRTEQRDSAMYRCASSSGQGKISPLHFGNGTRLTVT.

The rearrangement links TRBV4-2 to TRBJ2-1; 11 bases map to TRBD2. This CDR3 comprises 16 residues. The J segment lost 3 bases and the V segment lost 7 bases, leaving 8 bases of the junction unmatched. CDR1 and CDR2 (germline): LGHNA, YNFKEQ. This chain's CDR3 is CASTGTSGIVYNEQFF. The CDR3 DNA sequence: TGTGCCAGCACCGGGACTAGCGGCATAGTCTACAATGAGCAGTTCTTC.

This clonotype showed up just a few times. The CDR3 region has the DNA TGTGCCAGCAGCTTAGATCCGCATTATCAGCCCCAGCATTTT. Encoded protein: CASSLDPHYQPQHF. The chain recombines TRBV7-2 with TRBJ1-5; the D is unclear. This CDR3 contains 14 residues. Trimming removed 1 base at V and 5 bases at J, with 9 bases between. The germline V gene has CDR1 SGHTA and CDR2 FQGNSA.

This clonotype was observed at least ten times. This sequence joins TRBV4-1 and TRBJ2-3; 8 nucleotides agree with TRBD1. Germline V gene data show CDR1 as MGHRA and CDR2 as YSYEKL. The CDR3 length is 15 residues. With V trimmed by 1 base and J by 6 bases, 6 bases remained unmatched. The CDR3 spells CASSQGQGAVDTQYF. The CDR3 bases are TGCGCCAGCAGCCAAGGGCAGGGGGCTGTGGATACGCAGTATTTT.

This clonotype was seen repeatedly, ten times or more. The V call is TRBV24-1, the J call TRBJ2-1; D may match TRBD1 or TRBD2 (5 bases each). Trimming stripped 2 bases from V and 1 base from J, with 17 bases between. This CDR3 is built from 18 residues. In germline, CDR1 is KGHDR, CDR2 SFDVKD. The CDR3 protein is CATSDSQGGGRSYNEQFF. Here the CDR3 DNA reads TGTGCCACCAGTGATTCGCAGGGTGGGGGTAGGTCCTACAATGAGCAGTTCTTC.

The chain couples TRBV5-1 to TRBJ2-1; 13 bases are a match to TRBD2. The germline gives CDR1 SGHRS, CDR2 YFSETQ. CDR3 length: 14 amino acids. Losses at the gene ends were 3 bases for V and 10 bases for J; bases not matched to a gene: 4. CDR3 bases: TGCGCCAGCAGCTCTACTAGCGGGGGGGCAGAGCAGTTCTTC. The encoded protein is CASSSTSGGAEQFF.

At least ten counts were recorded for this clonotype. This chain connects TRBV4-2 to TRBJ2-3; D could derive from TRBD1 or TRBD2 (6 bases each). This CDR3 is 14 amino acids long. V lost 5 bases to trimming and J lost 4 bases, with 13 bases between them. Looked up from germline, CDR1 is LGHNA and CDR2 is YNFKEQ. The CDR3 sequence: CASSDGGLADTQYF. As DNA, the CDR3 is TGTGCCAGCAGCGACGGGGGCCTCGCAGATACGCAGTATTTT.

The genes are TRBV28 and TRBJ2-2; D call uncertain. The V and J ends lost 6 bases and 2 bases respectively, with 10 bases between them. CDR3 length: 14 residues. The germline CDR1 and CDR2 sequences are MDHEN and SYDVKM. CDR3 bases: TGTGCCAGCAGGCGACTGAGAAACACCGGGGAGCTGTTTTTT. It codes for CASRRLRNTGELFF.